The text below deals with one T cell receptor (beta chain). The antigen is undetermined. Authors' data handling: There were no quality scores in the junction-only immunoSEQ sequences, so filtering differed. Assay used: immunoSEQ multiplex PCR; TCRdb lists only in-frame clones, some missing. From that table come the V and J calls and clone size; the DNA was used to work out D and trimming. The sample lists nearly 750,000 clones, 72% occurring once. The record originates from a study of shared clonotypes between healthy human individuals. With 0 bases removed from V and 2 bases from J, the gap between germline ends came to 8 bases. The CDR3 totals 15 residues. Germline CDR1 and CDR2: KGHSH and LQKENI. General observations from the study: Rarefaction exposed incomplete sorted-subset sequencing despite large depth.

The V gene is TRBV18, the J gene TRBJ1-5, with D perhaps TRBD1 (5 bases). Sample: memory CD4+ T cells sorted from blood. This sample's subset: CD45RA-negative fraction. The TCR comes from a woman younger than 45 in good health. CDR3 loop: CASSPPGGGNQPQHF. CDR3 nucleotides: TGTGCCAGCTCACCACCCGGGGGGGGCAATCAGCCCCAGCATTTT.